The rows below give T cell receptor beta chains drawn from one sample of a study of T cells in Graves' hyperthyroidism and ophthalmopathy. MiXCR, applied by TCRdb to the multiplex PCR reads, yields one record per CDR3 protein. The sample includes more than 550,000 distinct CDR3 sequences, 45% seen only once; the top ten take roughly 6.5%. The source material was peripheral blood or thyroid tissue (not recorded which). The receptor source for this set is an adult man with Graves' disease, either hyperthyroidism or ophthalmopathy (not recorded which). The CDR3 runs from the conserved cysteine through the conserved F or W. The D gene is left open where the match is weak. Not every row has a clone size; where given, it reads once, few, many or a size class.

DNA: TGTGCCGAGGGACAGGGCTATGGCTACACCTTC
CDR3: CAEGQGYGYTF
J: TRBJ1-2
D: TRBD1
size: NA
V: TRBV19

DNA: TGCGCCAGCAGGGACAGGGGTCATCACGAGCAGTACTTC
CDR3: CASRDRGHHEQYF
J: TRBJ2-7
D: TRBD1
size: few
V: TRBV5-1

DNA: TGCGCCAGCAGCCACCCAGCGACAGGGGACACTGAAGCTTTCTTT
CDR3: CASSHPATGDTEAFF
J: TRBJ1-1
D: TRBD1
size: NA
V: TRBV7-8

DNA: TGTGCCAGCAGTGAAAGATCGACAGGGCTTCAGCCCCAGCATTTT
CDR3: CASSERSTGLQPQHF
J: TRBJ1-5
D: TRBD1
size: NA
V: TRBV6-1

DNA: TGTGCCAGCAGTTGGGGCACGAACACCGGGGAGCTGTTTTTT
CDR3: CASSWGTNTGELFF
J: TRBJ2-2
D: NA
size: NA
V: TRBV12-3/TRBV12-4

DNA: TGTGCCACTTCGACAGTTAACACTGAAGCTTTCTTT
CDR3: CATSTVNTEAFF
J: TRBJ1-1
D: NA
size: few
V: TRBV19

DNA: TGTGCCAGCAGCCCAAAGACAGGGTTAGGCTACACCTTC
CDR3: CASSPKTGLGYTF
J: TRBJ1-2
D: TRBD1
size: many
V: TRBV7-2

DNA: TGTGCCAGCAGTCTGGACGGATTAAACACCGGGGAGCTGTTTTTT
CDR3: CASSLDGLNTGELFF
J: TRBJ2-2
D: NA
size: many
V: TRBV7-9

DNA: TGCGCCAGCAAGTATTCCCCCGGCCTGAACACTGAAGCTTTCTTT
CDR3: CASKYSPGLNTEAFF
J: TRBJ1-1
D: NA
size: NA
V: TRBV25-1

DNA: TGTGCCAGCAGCTTCGACGGACCTAATTCACCCCTCCACTTT
CDR3: CASSFDGPNSPLHF
J: TRBJ1-6
D: NA
size: many
V: TRBV7-9